The 20 T cell receptor beta chains given below trace back to one sample, sequenced in a study of T-cell reconstitution after alpha-beta-depleted transplantation in children. Unique molecular identifiers were built into the TCRbeta library. Using its own MiXCR run on the PCR reads, TCRdb lists one record per CDR3 protein. The data contain 200,000 or so distinct CDR3 sequences, roughly 6% of them singletons. The sample was PBMCs, taken before TCRalphabeta/CD19-depleted stem cell transplant. These receptors were obtained from a girl less than two years old with combined immunodeficiency, due to receive a stem cell transplant.

This clonotype was seen many times. The V and J genes are TRBV29-1 and TRBJ1-2; D possibly corresponds to TRBD1 (5 bases). CDR1 SQVTM and CDR2 ANQGSEA come from the germline V gene. The CDR3 loop spans 10 amino acids. Trimming shortened V by 3 bases and J by 11 bases, and 10 bases separated the two germline ends. The CDR3 bases are TGCAGCGTTGACGACAGCCCATACACCTTC. This sequence encodes CSVDDSPYTF. Filled out from reference TRBV29-1 and TRBJ1-2, the complete variable domain reads SAVISQKPSRDICQRGTSLTIQCQVDSQVTMMFWYRQQPGQSLTLIATANQGSEATYESGFVIDKFPISRPNLTFSTLTVSNMSPEDSSIYLCSVDDSPYTFGSGTRLTVV.

This clonotype appeared many times. This chain links TRBV20-1 with TRBJ1-5; D is ambiguous. CDR1 and CDR2 (germline): DFQATT, SNEGSKA (reference sequence). V was trimmed by 0 bases and J by 5 bases, leaving 17 bases between them. This CDR3 has 16 amino acids. The CDR3 spells CSARDPVYISHQPQHF. Written as DNA, the CDR3 is TGCAGTGCTAGAGATCCCGTATATATATCCCATCAGCCCCAGCATTTT.

Many counts were recorded for this clonotype. The chain links TRBV6-2 or TRBV6-3 to TRBJ2-1; 8 nucleotides align to TRBD2. Germline V gene sequence: CDR1 MNHEY, CDR2 SVGEGT. V lost 6 bases, J lost 0 bases, and 13 bases stayed unmatched. This CDR3 is 18 amino acids long. The CDR3 is CASSRPYGGGSSYNEQFF. For the CDR3, the DNA is TGTGCCAGCAGCCGCCCCTACGGCGGGGGGAGCTCCTACAATGAGCAGTTCTTC.

This clonotype was recorded at least ten times. The V gene is TRBV4-1, the J gene TRBJ2-1; D is uncertain. The V gene's germline CDR1 is MGHRA and CDR2 YSYEKL. The CDR3 is 12 residues long. V lost 3 bases to trimming and J lost 5 bases, with 5 bases between them. CDR3 sequence: CASSHFNNEQFF. The CDR3 region has the DNA TGCGCCAGCAGCCATTTTAACAATGAGCAGTTCTTC.

V usage is TRBV12-3 or TRBV12-4 and J usage is TRBJ2-3; tentative D call: TRBD2 (6 bases). Deletions cut 1 base from V and 1 base from J, with 18 bases between. The CDR3 is 18 residues long. The CDR3 spells CASSLETRYGSRTDTQYF. The CDR3 nucleotides are TGTGCCAGCAGTTTAGAAACCCGATACGGGAGCCGCACAGATACGCAGTATTTT.

This clonotype was found many times. This chain joins TRBV28 and TRBJ2-5, with 10 bases matching TRBD2. This CDR3 spans 15 amino acids. V lost 0 bases to trimming and J lost 5 bases; unmatched junction nucleotides: 3. Germline CDR1 and CDR2: MDHEN and SYDVKM. The CDR3 nucleotides are TGTGCCAGCAGTTTATGGGGGACTAGCGAGGAGACCCAGTACTTC. It codes for CASSLWGTSEETQYF.

In this sample, this clonotype turned up many times. The chain links TRBV11-2 to TRBJ1-2; no clear D gene. CDR1 and CDR2 (germline): SGHAT, FQNNGV. With 4 bases removed from V and 7 bases from J, the gap between germline ends came to 7 bases. The CDR3 extends over 11 amino acids. In DNA, the CDR3 is TGTGCCAGCAGCTCAGATCTTGGCTACACCTTC. It codes for CASSSDLGYTF. The full variable domain, completed using reference TRBV11-2 and TRBJ1-2, is EAGVAQSPRYKIIEKRQSVAFWCNPISGHATLYWYQQILGQGPKLLIQFQNNGVVDDSQLPKDRFSAERLKGVDSTLKIQPAKLEDSAVYLCASSSDLGYTFGSGTRLTVV.

This clonotype was picked up many times. The V call is TRBV10-3, the J call TRBJ2-6, with D perhaps TRBD1 (5 bases). The ends were cut back, 4 bases at V and 0 bases at J, with 7 bases in the middle. The CDR3 extends over 15 amino acids. Per germline, CDR1 ENHRY and CDR2 SYGVKD. The CDR3 loop is CAISGQISGANVLTF. DNA of the CDR3: TGTGCCATCAGTGGACAGATCTCTGGGGCCAACGTCCTGACTTTC.

This clonotype was counted ten times or more. This chain uses TRBV28 with TRBJ2-3, with D perhaps TRBD1 or TRBD2 (7 bases each). V lost 6 bases to trimming and J lost 2 bases, with 18 bases between them. The length of the CDR3 is 16 residues. Germline assignment: CDR1 MDHEN and CDR2 SYDVKM. The CDR3 DNA reads as TGTGCCAGCAGCCTCAGGGGGGGAGGTCACACAGATACGCAGTATTTT. Translated: CASSLRGGGHTDTQYF.

This clonotype showed up many times. This chain uses TRBV29-1 with TRBJ2-2; 8 bases align to TRBD1. The V segment lost 4 bases and the J segment 7 bases; nucleotides outside the gene matches: 8. In germline, CDR1 is SQVTM, CDR2 ANQGSEA. The CDR3 covers 14 residues. The CDR3 region is CSVAPTGVGGELFF. The DNA for the CDR3 is TGCAGCGTTGCCCCGACAGGGGTCGGCGGGGAGCTGTTTTTT.

This clonotype has at least ten counts. The chain carries TRBV12-3 or TRBV12-4 and TRBJ2-2; no clear D gene. Trimming pared 7 bases from V and 2 bases from J, leaving 17 bases between. CDR3 length: 16 residues. CDR3 sequence (DNA): TGTGCCAGCACTCAACCGACCGGCCTTAACACCGGGGAGCTGTTTTTT. The encoded protein is CASTQPTGLNTGELFF.

For this clonotype: The junction does not match germline at one end; this may be a read error. The J gene is TRBJ2-1, the V gene TRBV10-3; 10 bases fit TRBD2. In germline, CDR1 is ENHRY, CDR2 SYGVKD. The CDR3 contains 18 residues. This chain's CDR3 is CALSQNIPGLASYNEQFF. The CDR3 coding sequence is TGTGCCCTCAGTCAAAATATACCGGGACTAGCGTCCTACAATGAGCAGTTCTTC.

The sample holds a few counts of this clonotype. The chain links TRBV30 to TRBJ2-1; 10 bases match TRBD1. Germline V CDR1 and CDR2: GTSNPN, SVGIG (reference sequence). The CDR3 sequence is 15 residues long. V lost 3 bases to trimming and J lost 3 bases; unmatched junction nucleotides: 5. CDR3 coding DNA: TGTGCCTGGAGCCTGGGACAGGGGTTCTACAATGAGCAGTTCTTC. Translation gives CAWSLGQGFYNEQFF.

This clonotype was detected ten times or more. The J gene is TRBJ2-6, the V gene TRBV7-8; tentatively, D is TRBD1 (8 bases). Germline-derived CDR1 and CDR2 are SGHVS and FQNEAQ. V was cut by 7 bases and J by 4 bases, with 26 bases left in between. CDR3 length: 19 amino acids. The CDR3 loop reads CASNLPGGQAFSGANVLTF. Written as DNA, the CDR3 is TGTGCCAGCAACCTACCGGGGGGACAGGCGTTTTCGGGGGCCAACGTCCTGACTTTC.

In regard to this clonotype: One base away lies a much larger clone, so this may be a sequencing read error. V usage is TRBV29-1 and J usage is TRBJ1-2, with 7 bases identical to TRBD1. The germline CDR1 and CDR2 sequences are SQVTM and ANQGSEA. V dropped 5 bases and J dropped 6; count of bases not matched to a gene: 12. The CDR3 runs 14 residues. The CDR3 protein is CSVPFTGQCHGYTF. The CDR3 nucleotides are TGCAGCGTTCCCTTTACGGGACAGTGCCATGGCTACACCTTC.

This clonotype was observed many times. The chain has TRBV25-1 and TRBJ2-7, with D tentatively TRBD2 (5 bases). The CDR3 sequence is 19 residues long. CDR1 is MGHDK and CDR2 is SYGVNS in the germline V gene. The V gene lost 0 bases and the J gene lost 0 bases, with 21 bases spanning the gap. Written as DNA, the CDR3 is TGTGCCAGCAGTGAATATTTTTATTCCGCAAGCGGCAGCTCCTACGAGCAGTACTTC. As protein: CASSEYFYSASGSSYEQYF.

Notes on this clonotype: A much larger clone sits a single nucleotide away, making a read error possible. The V gene is TRBV30, the J gene TRBJ2-2; 8 bases fit TRBD1. The V gene's germline CDR1 is GTSNPN and CDR2 SVGIG (reference sequence). This CDR3 has 15 residues. CDR3 coding DNA: TGTGCCTGGATTTCGGGACAGGCGATCACCTGGGAGCTGTTTTTT. This codes for CAWISGQAITWELFF.

The chain couples TRBV24-1 to TRBJ2-1; D gene unclear. V was trimmed by 6 bases and J by 7 bases, leaving 6 bases between them. Per the germline V gene, CDR1 is KGHDR and CDR2 is SFDVKD. This CDR3 spans 11 amino acids. CDR3 amino acids: CATSPGNEQFF. CDR3 in DNA: TGTGCCACCAGTCCTGGGAATGAGCAGTTCTTC.

This clonotype was counted ten times or more. V usage is TRBV9 and J usage is TRBJ2-5; D call uncertain. The germline V gene encodes CDR1 SGDLS and CDR2 YYNGEE. CDR3 length: 14 residues. V lost 0 bases and J lost 4, with 10 bases in between. CDR3 region: CASSVGDPVETQYF. As DNA, the CDR3 is TGTGCCAGCAGCGTAGGGGATCCGGTAGAGACCCAGTACTTC.

With respect to this clonotype: This clone may be a read error of a much larger clone one base away. The chain has TRBV6-1 and TRBJ2-7, with 8 bases lining up with TRBD1. This CDR3 is 14 amino acids long. J was trimmed by 3 bases and V by 7 bases; bases with no gene match: 8. The germline CDR1 and CDR2 sequences are MNHNS and SASEGT. As DNA, the CDR3 is TGTGCCAGCACTCCCCGGGACAGGTACTACGAGCAGTACTTC. This encodes CASTPRDRYYEQYF.